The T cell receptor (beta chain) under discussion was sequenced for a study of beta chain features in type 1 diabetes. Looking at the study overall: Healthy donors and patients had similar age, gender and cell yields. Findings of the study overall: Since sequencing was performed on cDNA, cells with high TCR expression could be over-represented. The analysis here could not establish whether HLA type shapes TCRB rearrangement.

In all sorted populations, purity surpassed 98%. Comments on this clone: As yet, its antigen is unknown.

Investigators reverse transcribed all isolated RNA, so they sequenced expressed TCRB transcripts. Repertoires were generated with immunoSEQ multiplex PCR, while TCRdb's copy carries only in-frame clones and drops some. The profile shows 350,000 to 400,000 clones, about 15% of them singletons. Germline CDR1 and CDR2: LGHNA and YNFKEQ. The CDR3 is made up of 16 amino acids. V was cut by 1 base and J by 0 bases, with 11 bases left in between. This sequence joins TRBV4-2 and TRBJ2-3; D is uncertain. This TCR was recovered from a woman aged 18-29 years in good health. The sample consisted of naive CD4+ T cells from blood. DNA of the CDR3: TGTGCCAGCAGCCAAGGGAGCGCGACTAGCACAGATACGCAGTATTTT. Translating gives CASSQGSATSTDTQYF.